The 25 T cell receptor beta chains given below trace back to one sample, sequenced in a study of OX40 agonist ivuxolimab in advanced cancers. Data came from immunoSEQ multiplex PCR; TCRdb stores just in-frame clones and leaves some out. The sample includes around 63,000 clones, around 86% of them seen just once. The sample here was CD4+ or CD8+ T cells sorted from blood, taken in a trial of the OX40 agonist ivuxolimab. The receptors were gathered from an adult with an advanced solid tumor such as melanoma, head and neck, liver or kidney cancer.

The chain recombines TRBV9 with TRBJ1-5; tentatively, D is TRBD1 (6 bases). Germline CDR1 reads SGDLS; CDR2 reads YYNGEE. The length of the CDR3 is 15 residues. The V end lost 0 bases, the J end lost 4 bases, and 11 bases lay between the germline ends. The CDR3 loop reads CASSVDGQPNQPQHF. CDR3 nucleotide sequence: TGTGCCAGCAGCGTAGACGGACAGCCTAATCAGCCCCAGCATTTT.

J is TRBJ1-4 and V is TRBV28; D may be TRBD1 (5 bases). Germline V gene lookup returns CDR1 MDHEN and CDR2 SYDVKM. This CDR3 contains 15 residues. V lost 2 bases to trimming and J lost 6 bases, with 13 bases between them. CDR3 region: CASSLAGQGDEKLFF. The CDR3 nucleotides are TGTGCCAGCAGTTTAGCCGGGCAGGGTGATGAAAAACTGTTTTTT.

The V and J genes are TRBV28 and TRBJ1-5; 7 nucleotides line up with TRBD1. The CDR3 totals 15 residues. Germline assignment: CDR1 MDHEN and CDR2 SYDVKM. V shed 6 bases and J 6 bases; nucleotides not matched to a gene: 11. CDR3 residues: CASSSPGQKLQPQHF. Written as DNA, the CDR3 is TGTGCCAGCAGCTCACCGGGACAGAAGCTTCAGCCCCAGCATTTT.

V and J are TRBV5-1 and TRBJ2-5; the D gene is possibly TRBD1 (5 bases). Germline assignment: CDR1 SGHRS and CDR2 YFSETQ. This CDR3 has 11 residues. V gave up 2 bases and J gave up 7 bases, with 6 bases separating them. The CDR3 region is CASSLRGTQYF. The DNA of the CDR3 is TGCGCCAGCAGCTTAAGGGGGACCCAGTACTTC. The full variable domain, in which reference TRBV5-1 and TRBJ2-5 provide the parts outside the CDR3, is KAGVTQTPRYLIKTRGQQVTLSCSPISGHRSVSWYQQTPGQGLQFLFEYFSETQRNKGNFPGRFSGRQFSNSRSEMNVSTLELGDSALYLCASSLRGTQYFGPGTRLLVL.

The rearrangement uses TRBV19 and TRBJ2-5; D is unresolved. Germline CDR1 reads LNHDA; CDR2 reads SQIVND (reference sequence). Trimming left V 5 bases short and J 5 bases short, with 12 bases between. This CDR3 has 13 residues. The CDR3 reads CASSYRTDETQYF. CDR3 nucleotides: TGTGCCAGTAGTTATCGGACGGATGAGACCCAGTACTTC. Based on the CDR3 plus reference TRBV19 and TRBJ2-5, the full variable domain is DGGITQSPKYLFRKEGQNVTLSCEQNLNHDAMYWYRQDPGQGLRLIYYSQIVNDFQKGDIAEGYSVSREKKESFPLTVTSAQKNPTAFYLCASSYRTDETQYFGPGTRLLVL.

This clone showed up just a few times. The CDR3 DNA sequence: TGTGCCAGCAGGGGGGGGACAGTCACCTATGGCTACACCTTC. Its translation is CASRGGTVTYGYTF. This chain uses TRBV6-6 with TRBJ1-2; 7 positions match TRBD1. Trimming removed 6 bases from V and 4 bases from J; junction bases left unmatched: 8. Germline V gene lookup returns CDR1 MNHNY and CDR2 SVGAGI (reference sequence). The CDR3 runs 14 residues.

The genes are TRBV6-5 and TRBJ2-3; 9 bases are shared with TRBD1. V lost 2 bases to trimming and J lost 0 bases; unmatched junction nucleotides: 3. CDR3 length: 16 residues. Germline loops: CDR1 MNHEY, CDR2 SVGAGI. The CDR3: CASSYAGQGSTDTQYF. For the CDR3, the DNA is TGTGCCAGCAGTTACGCCGGACAGGGGAGCACAGATACGCAGTATTTT.

V is TRBV7-2 and J is TRBJ2-5, with 11 bases identical to TRBD2. With V trimmed by 5 bases and J by 4 bases, 3 bases remained unmatched. CDR1 SGHTA and CDR2 FQGNSA come from the germline V gene. The CDR3 sequence is 14 residues long. CDR3: CASSLGLAAETQYF. As DNA, the CDR3 is TGTGCCAGCAGCCTGGGACTAGCGGCAGAGACCCAGTACTTC. Together with reference TRBV7-2 and TRBJ2-5, the CDR3 gives the full variable domain: GAGVSQSPSNKVTEKGKDVELRCDPISGHTALYWYRQSLGQGLEFLIYFQGNSAPDKSGLPSDRFSAERTGGSVSTLTIQRTQQEDSAVYLCASSLGLAAETQYFGPGTRLLVL.

The rearrangement links TRBV19 to TRBJ2-2, with D maybe TRBD2 (7 bases). Trimming stripped 10 bases from V and 5 bases from J, with 14 bases between. Germline V gives CDR1 LNHDA, CDR2 SQIVND (reference sequence). This CDR3 comprises 13 residues. Here the CDR3 reads CATAGARTGELFF. CDR3 DNA sequence: TGTGCCACGGCGGGGGCTAGAACCGGGGAGCTGTTTTTT.

CDR3 region: CASSSSDRSYTF. The CDR3 DNA reads TGTGCCAGCAGTTCGTCGGACAGGAGTTACACCTTC. The rearrangement links TRBV28 to TRBJ1-2; TRBD1 matches at 7 bases. The CDR3 runs 12 residues. The V segment lost 4 bases and the J segment 11 bases; nucleotides outside the gene matches: 7. In germline, CDR1 is MDHEN, CDR2 SYDVKM.

The chain combines TRBV13 with TRBJ2-2, with no clear D. CDR3 length: 17 residues. Germline CDR1 is PRHDT and CDR2 is FYEKMQ (reference sequence). With 3 bases removed from V and 5 bases from J, the gap between germline ends came to 19 bases. The CDR3 DNA reads TGTGCCAGCAGCTTTCCTGCGACTGCCGATGGAACCGGGGAGCTGTTTTTT. Protein: CASSFPATADGTGELFF.

The chain has TRBV6-1 and TRBJ2-3, with D perhaps given as TRBD1 or TRBD2 (6 bases each). Germline assignment: CDR1 MNHNS and CDR2 SASEGT. With 7 bases removed from V and 3 bases from J, the gap between germline ends came to 17 bases. This CDR3 has 15 amino acids. The CDR3 nucleotides are TGTGCCAGCACATTTCAGGGGAGGCGTACAGATACGCAGTATTTT. Protein product: CASTFQGRRTDTQYF.

This chain links TRBV28 with TRBJ2-1; TRBD2 matches 8 bases. CDR1 and CDR2 (germline): MDHEN, SYDVKM. Trimming took 3 bases from V and 9 from J; bases not matched to a gene: 7. This CDR3 contains 14 residues. The CDR3 sequence: CASSLTDGRGEQFF. In nucleotides, the CDR3 is TGTGCCAGCAGTTTGACAGACGGGAGGGGTGAGCAGTTCTTC.

The J gene is TRBJ1-2, the V gene TRBV5-6; possible D gene TRBD1, 5 bases. CDR3 size: 15 residues. CDR1 is SGHDT, CDR2 YYEEEE, per germline. The ends were cut back, 0 bases at V and 1 base at J, with 10 bases in the middle. CDR3 sequence (DNA): TGTGCCAGCAGCTTGGTGCGGGGCTTTAACTATGGCTACACCTTC. Its protein product is CASSLVRGFNYGYTF. The variable domain in full, completed from reference TRBV5-6 and TRBJ1-2, reads DAGVTQSPTHLIKTRGQQVTLRCSPKSGHDTVSWYQQALGQGPQFIFQYYEEEERQRGNFPDRFSGHQFPNYSSELNVNALLLGDSALYLCASSLVRGFNYGYTFGSGTRLTVV.

CDR3 loop: CASSTGTVGETQYF. CDR3 bases: TGTGCCAGTAGTACTGGGACAGTTGGTGAGACCCAGTACTTC. The chain couples TRBV19 to TRBJ2-5; TRBD1 matches 7 bases. Germline V gives CDR1 LNHDA, CDR2 SQIVND (reference sequence). This CDR3 region has 14 residues. J lost 5 bases, V lost 4 bases, and 7 bases had no gene match.

This clone was recorded once. The rearrangement uses TRBV30 and TRBJ2-2, with D hard to call. Germline V lookup: CDR1 GTSNPN, CDR2 SVGIG (reference sequence). CDR3 length equals 13 residues. The germline V and J ends were trimmed by 0 bases and 5 bases, with 7 bases remaining between them. The CDR3 nucleotides are TGTGCCTGGAGTGTACCCGGAACCGGGGAGCTGTTTTTT. Protein sequence: CAWSVPGTGELFF. Based on the CDR3 plus reference TRBV30 and TRBJ2-2, the full variable domain is SQTIHQWPATLVQPVGSPLSLECTVEGTSNPNLYWYRQAAGRGLQLLFYSVGIGQISSEVPQNLSASRPQDRQFILSSKKLLLSDSGFYLCAWSVPGTGELFFGEGSRLTVL.

This clone was seen only a few times. As DNA, the CDR3 is TGTGCCATCAGCCCCTCGGACAGGGGGAAACAAGAGACCCAGTACTTC. It is translated as CAISPSDRGKQETQYF. The gene calls are TRBV10-3 and TRBJ2-5; 10 nucleotides agree with TRBD1. Germline CDR1 is ENHRY and CDR2 is SYGVKD. The CDR3 is made up of 16 amino acids. V shed 6 bases and J 2 bases; nucleotides not matched to a gene: 9.

The chain recombines TRBV11-2 with TRBJ1-2; D may be TRBD1 (5 bases). Germline V lookup: CDR1 SGHAT, CDR2 FQNNGV. The CDR3 loop spans 13 amino acids. V was clipped by 3 bases and J by 14 bases, with 19 bases between them. The CDR3, as DNA: TGTGCCAGCAGCTTTAACCAGGGCCCCACGGAGACCTTC. It encodes CASSFNQGPTETF.

The chain is built from TRBV6-5 and TRBJ1-2; 7 nucleotides align to TRBD1. The V segment lost 10 bases and the J segment 0 bases; nucleotides outside the gene matches: 11. The CDR3 covers 15 residues. Germline V gene data show CDR1 as MNHEY and CDR2 as SVGAGI. The CDR3, as DNA: TGTGCCAAATACTCCGGGGACAGATCTAACTATGGCTACACCTTC. Amino acid sequence: CAKYSGDRSNYGYTF.

The genes are TRBV5-5 and TRBJ1-1, with no clear D. Between the trimmed V and J ends, which lost 4 bases and 1 base, there was a span of 8 bases. Germline V gene data show CDR1 as SGHKS and CDR2 as YYEKEE (reference sequence). CDR3 size: 13 residues. CDR3 region: CASSVDWNTEAFF. The CDR3 nucleotides are TGTGCCAGCAGCGTCGATTGGAACACTGAAGCTTTCTTT. Full variable domain (outside the CDR3, taken from reference TRBV5-5 and TRBJ1-1): DAGVTQSPTHLIKTRGQQVTLRCSPISGHKSVSWYQQVLGQGPQFIFQYYEKEERGRGNFPDRFSARQFPNYSSELNVNALLLGDSALYLCASSVDWNTEAFFGQGTRLTVV.

This clone has only one observation. The V gene is TRBV19, the J gene TRBJ2-2; no clear D. Trimming stripped 5 bases from V and 5 bases from J, with 18 bases between. Germline V gene data show CDR1 as LNHDA and CDR2 as SQIVND (reference sequence). The CDR3 contains 16 residues. This chain's CDR3 is CASSLSTVSGTGELFF. For the CDR3, the DNA is TGTGCCAGTAGTCTCTCAACCGTCAGTGGGACCGGGGAGCTGTTTTTT.

The rearrangement joins TRBV29-1 to TRBJ1-2; no clear D gene. Germline lookup yields CDR1 SQVTM and CDR2 ANQGSEA. Trimming pared 7 bases from V and 0 bases from J, leaving 15 bases between. The CDR3 is 14 residues long. The DNA for the CDR3 is TGCAGCGGAGCTACTTCCGCTACTAACTATGGCTACACCTTC. As protein: CSGATSATNYGYTF.

The genes are TRBV19 and TRBJ2-3; unclear D gene. The ends were cut back, 9 bases at V and 2 bases at J, with 18 bases in the middle. Germline loops: CDR1 LNHDA, CDR2 SQIVND (reference sequence). This CDR3 contains 15 residues. This chain's CDR3 is CASNARSRSTDTQYF. The CDR3 DNA reads as TGTGCCAGCAACGCCCGAAGTCGGTCCACAGATACGCAGTATTTT. Supplemented by reference TRBV19 and TRBJ2-3, the full variable domain reads DGGITQSPKYLFRKEGQNVTLSCEQNLNHDAMYWYRQDPGQGLRLIYYSQIVNDFQKGDIAEGYSVSREKKESFPLTVTSAQKNPTAFYLCASNARSRSTDTQYFGPGTRLTVL.

The rearrangement links TRBV11-2 to TRBJ2-7; D assignment may be TRBD1 or TRBD2 (6 bases each). Trimming pared 3 bases from V and 5 bases from J, leaving 8 bases between. Germline CDR1 is SGHAT and CDR2 is FQNNGV. CDR3 length equals 12 residues. The CDR3 sequence: CASSFGGHEQYF. CDR3 nucleotide sequence: TGTGCCAGCAGCTTCGGGGGCCACGAGCAGTACTTC.

J is TRBJ2-2 and V is TRBV19, with 7 bases aligning to TRBD1. V was pared by 6 bases and J by 3 bases, with 7 bases of the junction left unmatched. This CDR3 region has 15 residues. CDR1 and CDR2 from the germline V gene are LNHDA and SQIVND (reference sequence). CDR3 amino acids: CASRPDRVYTGELFF. CDR3 bases: TGTGCCAGTAGACCAGACAGGGTGTACACCGGGGAGCTGTTTTTT.